One T cell receptor (beta chain) is described in this entry. Its matching antigen is unknown. The data stem from a study of post-analysis software for immune sequencing data. The study's findings and limits: Comparison with controls showed significantly lower normalized Chao1 diversity in multiple sclerosis patients. Comparison of patients with controls showed five TRBV segments more frequent in patients, TRBV5-6, TRBV5-1 and TRBV20-1 among them.

Included in the TCR beta cDNA libraries were unique molecular identifiers. MiXCR was run by TCRdb on the PCR reads, yielding one entry per CDR3 protein. The sample shows about 770,000 distinct CDR3 sequences, roughly 46% of them seen only once. The CDR3 consists of 14 residues. The germline CDR1 and CDR2 sequences are PRHDT and FYEKMQ (reference sequence). The clonotype was recovered from a girl aged 5-17 years with multiple sclerosis. The specimen sequenced was blood. The genes are TRBV13 and TRBJ2-7; tentative D call: TRBD1 (5 bases). Gene TRBJ2-5 matches the end of the DNA better, so the J call may be wrong. CDR3 nucleotide sequence: TGTGCCAGCAGCTATTTGACAGCACAAGAGACCCAGTACTTC. It translates to CASSYLTAQETQYF.